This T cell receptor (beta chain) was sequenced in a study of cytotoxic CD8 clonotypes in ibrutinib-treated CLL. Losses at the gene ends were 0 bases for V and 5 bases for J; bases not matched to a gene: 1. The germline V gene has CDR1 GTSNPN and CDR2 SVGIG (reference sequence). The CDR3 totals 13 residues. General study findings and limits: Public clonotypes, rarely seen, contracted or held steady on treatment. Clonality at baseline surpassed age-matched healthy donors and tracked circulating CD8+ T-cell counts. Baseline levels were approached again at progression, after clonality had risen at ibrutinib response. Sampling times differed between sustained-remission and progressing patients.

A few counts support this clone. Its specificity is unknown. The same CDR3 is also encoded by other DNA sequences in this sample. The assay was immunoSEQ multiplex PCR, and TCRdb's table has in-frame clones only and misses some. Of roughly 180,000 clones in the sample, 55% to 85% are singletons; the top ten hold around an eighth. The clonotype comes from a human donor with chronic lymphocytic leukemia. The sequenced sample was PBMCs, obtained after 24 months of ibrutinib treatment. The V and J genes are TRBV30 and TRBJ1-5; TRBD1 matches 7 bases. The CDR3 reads CAWSVQGDQPQHF. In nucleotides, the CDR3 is TGTGCCTGGAGTGTCCAGGGGGATCAGCCCCAGCATTTT.